This T cell receptor beta chain was profiled in a study of OX40 agonist ivuxolimab in advanced cancers. Notes on the research overall: Ivuxolimab was an agonistic, fully human IgG2 monoclonal antibody directed against OX40 (CD134), a costimulatory receptor. Partial responses occurred in three dose-escalation patients, of whom one had hepatocellular carcinoma and two had cutaneous melanoma. The paper reports the monotherapy dose-escalation portion (N of about 50 patients) of the phase I ivuxolimab trial. Prior anti-PD-1, anti-PD-L1 or anti-CTLA-4 therapy was permitted, and checkpoint inhibitors had been received by roughly two fifths of dose-escalation patients. In the dose-escalation cohort, 82.7% of patients were male, and the mean age was approximately 60 years, with a range of about 23 to 85. The point of sequencing TCRbeta in the periphery was to test whether ivuxolimab changed TCR sequence diversity and drove clonal T-cell expansion. Intravenous ivuxolimab was administered to patients every 2 weeks at six dose levels: 0.01, 0.1, 0.3, 1.5, 3 and 10 mg/kg. Of the approximately 50 dose-escalation patients, hepatocellular carcinoma was present in approximately 20, melanoma in some 15, renal cell carcinoma in 9 and head and neck cancer in 9. Study-wide findings and limitations: Clonal expansion of both CD4+ and CD8+ blood T cells was observed from baseline to week 6 at doses 0.1 to 3.0 mg/kg. In the 0.1-3.0 mg/kg groups, partial responders had among the lowest normalized peripheral clonal expansion, particularly in CD8+ T cells. Antigen specificity was not determined for the clonally expanded peripheral T cells. Low levels of normalized T-cell clonal expansion were also shown by some nonresponding patients. After ivuxolimab, expanded clones were on average more numerous among CD8+ T cells than among CD4+ T cells.

CDR1 and CDR2, looked up from the germline V gene (reference sequence), are MNHNY and SVGAGI. Including the terminal cysteine and phenylalanine, the CDR3 comprises 11 residues. The retained sequence is limited to the CDR3, 33 bases, with the frame set at the first base. V is clipped by 6 bases and J by 1 base, and the sequence between their germline boundaries is 4 bases long. For sequencing of the TCRbeta CDR3 region, genomic DNA was extracted from the sorted cells. TCRbeta CDR3 regions were sequenced using the immunoSEQ Assay. TCRdb stores this immuneACCESS table with in-frame sequences only. Part of the clones is absent; in the studies checked, under half of the shortfall reflects unresolved V genes, and no reason is known for the rest. This sample comprises roughly 55,000 clones, approximately 80% of them detected only once. Roughly 4.6% of the sample belongs to the ten largest clones. With respect to this clone: Its antigen specificity is not known. Base qualities are not recorded, but no much larger clone differs from it by a single base.

The trial excluded patients who had a history of autoimmune disease or were on systemic immunosuppression. Peripheral blood for TCR sequencing was collected from all dose cohorts at baseline, on cycle 4 day 1, and on cycle 7 day 1. The samples were taken from a phase I, first-in-human, multicenter, open-label dose-escalation trial of ivuxolimab. Adults with locally advanced or metastatic melanoma, renal cell, hepatocellular, or head and neck squamous cell carcinoma were enrolled in the trial. Before TCR sequencing, CD4+ T cells and CD8+ T cells were sorted from peripheral blood as separate populations.

The V gene is TRBV6-6 and the J gene is TRBJ2-7; no confident D gene assignment can be made. The sequenced sample was CD4+ or CD8+ T cells sorted from blood, obtained in a trial of the OX40 agonist ivuxolimab. The sequence was collected from an adult with an advanced solid tumor such as melanoma, head and neck, liver or kidney cancer. The nucleotides read TGTGCCAGCAGGGAATCCTACGAGCAGTACTTC. It translates as CASRESYEQYF.